This TCR beta chain was profiled in a study of cytomegalovirus exposure and HLA in healthy donors. Study-wide results and limits: Later work found that TCR association rates differed between HLA loci; DRB1 had the most and HLA-C the fewest. A link between a missense DCLRE1C variant and TCR beta V- and J-gene trimming emerged from a later analysis.

CDR1 is WNHNN, CDR2 SYGVQD, per germline (reference sequence). This CDR3 is built from 12 residues. PCR was performed using 60 Vbeta and 13 Jbeta primers. Measured with immunoSEQ multiplex PCR; TCRdb has only the in-frame clones, and not every one. The sample includes fewer than 100,000 clones, around 80% of them seen just once. With respect to this clone: Its specificity is not known.

This TCR was recovered from a male donor in good health and CMV-seronegative. V gene TRBV10-1 combines with J gene TRBJ2-5; maybe TRBD1 (5 bases). The J call may be wrong; the DNA end is better matched by TRBJ2-7. The specimen sequenced was PBMCs. CDR3 in DNA: TGCGCCAGCAGCGACAGCCCTTACGAGCAGTACTTC. Protein: CASSDSPYEQYF.